The 23 T cell receptor beta chains in this list originate from one sample, sequenced in a study of blood T cell repertoires in COVID-19. Data came from immunoSEQ multiplex PCR; TCRdb stores just in-frame clones and leaves some out. The table records approximately 200,000 clones, about four fifths of them present only once. The sequencing sample was made of PBMCs or T cells enriched from blood (not recorded which). The receptors here all came from a woman aged 40 to 50 with acute COVID-19.

This clone was picked up a small number of times. The CDR3 loop is CASSLSASGTGSEQFF. The CDR3 DNA sequence: TGTGCCAGCAGTCTCTCCGCTAGCGGGACAGGCAGTGAGCAGTTCTTC. The V and J genes are TRBV6-2 or TRBV6-3 and TRBJ2-1, with D possibly being TRBD2 (9 bases). The CDR3 covers 16 residues. V was cut by 5 bases and J by 9 bases, with 23 bases left in between. The germline gives CDR1 MNHEY, CDR2 SVGEGT.

This chain connects TRBV27 to TRBJ2-7; D perhaps matches TRBD2 (6 bases). The CDR3 contains 16 residues. Germline CDR1 reads MNHEY; CDR2 reads SMNVEV (reference sequence). Deletions cut 2 bases from V and 3 bases from J, with 17 bases between. The CDR3 nucleotides are TGTGCCAGCAGTTTAGCGTATTCGGGCGGGAACTACGAGCAGTACTTC. This translates into CASSLAYSGGNYEQYF.

The chain links TRBV12-3 or TRBV12-4 to TRBJ1-1; D perhaps matches TRBD1 (6 bases). The CDR3 is 12 amino acids. Trimming pared 3 bases from V and 8 bases from J, leaving 10 bases between. CDR3 nucleotides: TGTGCCAGCAGTTTGGCAACAGGGGAAGCTTTCTTT. Protein: CASSLATGEAFF.

V and J are TRBV5-6 and TRBJ2-6; possible D gene TRBD1, 5 bases. The CDR3 consists of 15 residues. The V and J ends lost 9 bases and 0 bases respectively, with 13 bases between them. Germline V lookup: CDR1 SGHDT, CDR2 YYEEEE. This CDR3 reads CATGQTYSGANVLTF. CDR3 bases: TGTGCCACAGGACAAACTTACTCTGGGGCCAACGTCCTGACTTTC.

The gene calls are TRBV7-9 and TRBJ1-6; D remains ambiguous. V shed 5 bases and J shed 7 bases, with 9 bases lying between them. CDR1 and CDR2 from the germline V gene are SEHNR and FQNEAQ (reference sequence). The CDR3 is 13 amino acids. CDR3 nucleotides: TGTGCCAGCAGCCCTTCCCAGAATTCACCCCTCCACTTT. Translating it yields CASSPSQNSPLHF.

The J gene is TRBJ2-3, the V gene TRBV7-9, with D hard to call. Looked up from germline, CDR1 is SEHNR and CDR2 is FQNEAQ (reference sequence). Deletions cut 1 base from V and 2 bases from J, with 10 bases between. This CDR3 has 15 residues. DNA of the CDR3: TGTGCCAGCAGCTTAGACGCTAACCCCACAGATACGCAGTATTTT. Protein product: CASSLDANPTDTQYF.

V usage is TRBV27 and J usage is TRBJ1-6; 7 bases are a match to TRBD1. After removal of 3 bases from V and 1 base from J, the junction contained 15 bases not matched to a gene. Germline loops: CDR1 MNHEY, CDR2 SMNVEV (reference sequence). This CDR3 has 20 amino acids. The CDR3 DNA reads TGTGCCAGCAGTTTTAGTAGGGACAGAACTATTCGATCCTATAATTCACCCCTCCACTTT. It codes for CASSFSRDRTIRSYNSPLHF.

The V and J genes are TRBV12-3 or TRBV12-4 and TRBJ2-7, with TRBD1 matching over 9 bases. The CDR3 has 13 amino acids. V lost 5 bases, J lost 7 bases, and 6 bases stayed unmatched. The CDR3 sequence is CASSPGQGREQYF. The CDR3 region has the DNA TGTGCCAGCAGTCCCGGACAGGGGCGTGAGCAGTACTTC.

This chain joins TRBV4-1 and TRBJ1-2; 8 bases agree with TRBD1. The trim removed 1 base at V and 1 base at J, leaving 2 bases unmatched. CDR3 length: 15 amino acids. Germline lookup yields CDR1 MGHRA and CDR2 YSYEKL. The CDR3 reads CASSQAGGLNYGYTF. The CDR3 coding sequence is TGCGCCAGCAGCCAAGCAGGGGGCCTTAACTATGGCTACACCTTC.

The chain links TRBV29-1 to TRBJ1-2; the match to TRBD1 covers 8 bases. The V segment lost 6 bases and the J segment 5 bases; nucleotides outside the gene matches: 11. CDR1 is SQVTM, CDR2 ANQGSEA, per germline. The CDR3 totals 14 residues. Here the CDR3 DNA reads TGCAGCGTCGAACCCAGGGGGCTAGGTTATGGCTACACCTTC. Translating gives CSVEPRGLGYGYTF.

The chain is built from TRBV12-3 or TRBV12-4 and TRBJ1-3, with no clear D. The V end lost 5 bases, the J end lost 4 bases, and 9 bases lay between the germline ends. The CDR3 is 13 amino acids. The CDR3 here is CASSLTRGNTIYF. DNA of the CDR3: TGTGCCAGCAGTCTCACTCGGGGAAACACCATATATTTT.

The V call is TRBV7-2, the J call TRBJ1-2, with 10 bases aligning to TRBD1. The CDR3 extends over 14 amino acids. The trim removed 2 bases at V and 7 bases at J, leaving 4 bases unmatched. Per germline, CDR1 SGHTA and CDR2 FQGNSA. The DNA for the CDR3 is TGTGCCAGCAGCTTAAGGGACAGGGGCTTTGGCTACACCTTC. Translated, it gives CASSLRDRGFGYTF.

The chain is built from TRBV5-1 and TRBJ1-6, with a weak D call TRBD1 (5 bases). Germline V gene sequence: CDR1 SGHRS, CDR2 YFSETQ. This CDR3 region has 15 residues. The V end was cut by 3 bases, the J end by 7 bases, with 14 bases between. CDR3 bases: TGCGCCAGCAGCTCAATGACAGCGCAGAATTCACCCCTCCACTTT. Translation gives CASSSMTAQNSPLHF.

This chain joins TRBV19 and TRBJ1-6; maybe TRBD1 (6 bases). Trimming left V 7 bases short and J 7 bases short, with 14 bases between. From germline, CDR1 is LNHDA and CDR2 SQIVND (reference sequence). The CDR3 totals 14 residues. The CDR3 DNA is TGTGCCAGTACCGCAAGGGGGTTCAATTCACCCCTCCACTTT. Amino acids: CASTARGFNSPLHF.

This clone was observed a handful of times. The rearrangement joins TRBV5-5 to TRBJ1-6, with D unclear. The germline V gene has CDR1 SGHKS and CDR2 YYEKEE (reference sequence). V lost 0 bases to trimming and J lost 3 bases, with 7 bases between them. CDR3 length equals 15 residues. The CDR3 here is CASSLGGIYNSPLHF. The DNA for the CDR3 is TGTGCCAGCAGCTTGGGAGGGATCTATAATTCACCCCTCCACTTT. The full variable domain, in which reference TRBV5-5 and TRBJ1-6 provide the parts outside the CDR3, is DAGVTQSPTHLIKTRGQQVTLRCSPISGHKSVSWYQQVLGQGPQFIFQYYEKEERGRGNFPDRFSARQFPNYSSELNVNALLLGDSALYLCASSLGGIYNSPLHFGNGTRLTVT.

Worth noting for this clone: The junction departs from the called germline gene at one end, perhaps through a read error. V gene TRBV12-5 combines with J gene TRBJ2-3; no clear D. Germline CDR1 and CDR2: LGHNT and FRNRAP. This CDR3 has 13 residues. CDR3 in amino acids: CLVRFFSTDTQYF. CDR3 bases: TGCCTCGTTCGTTTTTTTAGCACAGATACGCAGTATTTT.

This clone showed up just a few times. This sequence joins TRBV18 and TRBJ2-2; 14 nucleotides match TRBD2. The germline CDR1 and CDR2 sequences are KGHSH and LQKENI. This CDR3 is built from 18 residues. V shed 4 bases and J 0 bases; nucleotides not matched to a gene: 4. The CDR3 bases are TGTGCCAGCTCACTGGGACTAGCGGGAGCCCCGAACACCGGGGAGCTGTTTTTT. Amino acids: CASSLGLAGAPNTGELFF. The whole variable domain, remainder taken from reference TRBV18 and TRBJ2-2, is NAGVMQNPRHLVRRRGQEARLRCSPMKGHSHVYWYRQLPEEGLKFMVYLQKENIIDESGMPKERFSAEFPKEGPSILRIQQVVRGDSAAYFCASSLGLAGAPNTGELFFGEGSRLTVL.

This clone was detected a few times. This sequence joins TRBV4-3 and TRBJ2-6; no reliable D call. CDR3 size: 15 residues. V lost 0 bases to trimming and J lost 1 base, with 4 bases between them. Germline V gene sequence: CDR1 LGHNA, CDR2 YSLEER. For the CDR3, the DNA is TGCGCCAGCAGCCAAGACCTGTCTGGGGCCAACGTCCTGACTTTC. Its translation: CASSQDLSGANVLTF.

This clone was found once. The chain recombines TRBV10-2 with TRBJ1-1; D possibly corresponds to TRBD1 (6 bases). With 7 bases removed from V and 3 bases from J, the gap between germline ends came to 15 bases. Germline values: CDR1 WSHSY, CDR2 SAAADI. CDR3 size: 14 residues. The chain's CDR3 is CASTGTGRDTEAFF. The CDR3 DNA reads TGCGCCAGCACCGGTACAGGGAGGGACACTGAAGCTTTCTTT.

This clone was seen a handful of times. CDR3 loop: CASSQVRGYYGYTF. The CDR3 DNA reads TGCGCCAGCAGCCAAGTTAGGGGTTACTATGGCTACACCTTC. The gene calls are TRBV4-1 and TRBJ1-2, with TRBD1 as a possible D gene (5 bases). The CDR3 length is 14 residues. Germline-derived CDR1 and CDR2 are MGHRA and YSYEKL. The V end lost 1 base, the J end lost 3 bases, and 9 bases lay between the germline ends.

This clone was found a few times. This chain links TRBV7-9 with TRBJ1-2, with TRBD1 identical over 7 bases. CDR1 is SEHNR, CDR2 FQNEAQ, per germline (reference sequence). V lost 11 bases to trimming and J lost 1 base; unmatched junction nucleotides: 4. This CDR3 contains 12 residues. The chain's CDR3 is CAGQVLNYGYTF. CDR3 nucleotides: TGTGCCGGACAGGTACTTAACTATGGCTACACCTTC.

This clone has only one observation. This sequence joins TRBV6-5 and TRBJ1-6; 7 bases fit TRBD1. Germline trimming cut 6 bases from V and 7 bases from J; bases unmatched to any gene: 9. CDR3 length: 15 amino acids. Looked up from germline, CDR1 is MNHEY and CDR2 is SVGAGI. The CDR3, as DNA: TGTGCCAGCAGGATCACACGGGACAGAAATTCACCCCTCCACTTT. Encoded protein: CASRITRDRNSPLHF.

The J gene is TRBJ1-2, the V gene TRBV2; D uncertain. CDR3 length: 11 amino acids. The V end lost 8 bases, the J end lost 8 bases, and 12 bases lay between the germline ends. Germline-derived CDR1 and CDR2 are SNHLY and FYNNEI. CDR3 loop: CASQGSGGYTF. DNA of the CDR3: TGTGCCAGCCAAGGGAGTGGCGGCTACACCTTC.